The clone carrying this TCR beta chain was detected only a few times. This entry is derived from a study of ipilimumab plus nivolumab after autologous stem cell transplantation. The length of the CDR3 is 12 residues. CDR1 SQVTM and CDR2 ANQGSEA come from the germline V gene. V was shortened by 5 bases and J by 3 bases, with 10 bases between the two germline ends. Sequencing was performed with immunoSEQ multiplex PCR; in TCRdb, only in-frame clones are kept and a portion is missing. The repertoire consists of 40,000 to 45,000 clones, with about 91% occurring once and the leading ten covering roughly 0.9%.

The gene calls are TRBV29-1 and TRBJ1-1, with D hard to call. The sequence was obtained from a male donor with multiple myeloma. Here the sequenced sample was PBMCs, taken in a trial of ipilimumab plus nivolumab as post-transplant consolidation. This chain's CDR3 is CSVRGGDTEAFF. The CDR3 nucleotides are TGCAGCGTTCGCGGTGGGGACACTGAAGCTTTCTTT.